The TCR beta chain under discussion was sequenced for a study of blood T cell repertoires in COVID-19. The CDR3 is 14 amino acids. Trimming took 6 bases from V and 5 from J; bases not matched to a gene: 7. CDR1 and CDR2 from the germline V gene are SNHLY and FYNNEI. Cohort 3 donors were reported recovered after two negative PCRs, clearance, or symptom resolution. The data were produced by immunoSEQ multiplex PCR, yet TCRdb's version contains in-frame clones alone and is incomplete. The table has 200,000 to 250,000 clones, 82% seen once. The source is a middle-aged man who had recovered from COVID-19. The sample was PBMCs or T cells enriched from blood (not recorded which). The rearrangement joins TRBV2 to TRBJ1-5; 7 positions agree with TRBD1. The CDR3 DNA follows: TGTGCCAGCAGCCTTGGGGGACAGCATCAGCCCCAGCATTTT. Translation: CASSLGGQHQPQHF.